This T cell receptor beta chain came from a study of CD8 T cells in Susac syndrome. The germline gives CDR1 LGHDT, CDR2 YNNKEL (reference sequence). The CDR3 has 15 amino acids. V shed 6 bases, J shed 3 bases, and the junction held 6 bases outside the gene matches. This clonotype was counted only a few times. An amount of RNA that ranged from roughly 0.5 to 1 ug was reverse transcribed with random hexamers. Amplification of TCR beta CDR3 was carried out by immunoSEQ multiplex PCR, which covered 54 Vbeta and 13 Jbeta segments. TCRdb reprocessed the immunoSEQ multiplex PCR reads via MiXCR and lists one record per CDR3 protein. This table holds approximately 230,000 distinct CDR3 sequences, 85% to 95% found once. TCR beta from blood CD8+ and CD4+ T cells was sequenced. Purification of the CD8+ and CD4+ T cells relied on negative isolation, and TEMRA cells underwent FACS enrichment.

The chain joins TRBV3-1 to TRBJ2-1, with TRBD1 matching 9 bases. This receptor was identified in a human donor with multiple sclerosis. The specimen sequenced was CD4+ T cells from PBMCs. CDR3 sequence reads: CASSLGQGSYNEQFF. In nucleotides, the CDR3 is TGTGCCAGCAGTCTGGGACAGGGTAGCTACAATGAGCAGTTCTTC.